This is a list of T cell receptor beta chains from one sample in a study of T cells in localized non-small cell lung cancer. Measured with immunoSEQ multiplex PCR; TCRdb has only the in-frame clones, and not every one. The table lists fewer than 2,000 clones, about 22% of them singletons. Source: normal lung tissue next to the tumor, taken before any cancer treatment. These receptors were collected from a woman between 35 and 70 years old with stage III squamous cell lung carcinoma. Each CDR3 is given without its conserved first and last residue. D genes are given only for firm matches.

d_gene: .; j_gene: TRBJ2-7; v_gene: TRBV11-3; CDR3aa: ASSPETGGTYEQY
d_gene: TRBD1; j_gene: TRBJ2-1; v_gene: TRBV4-1; CDR3aa: ASSGPGQGRSEQF
d_gene: .; j_gene: TRBJ2-5; v_gene: TRBV11-3; CDR3aa: ASSKGEGLQGETQY
d_gene: TRBD1; j_gene: TRBJ1-2; v_gene: TRBV29-1; CDR3aa: SVTGTGGDYGYT
d_gene: .; j_gene: TRBJ2-3; v_gene: TRBV28; CDR3aa: ASSLARSDTQY
d_gene: TRBD1; j_gene: TRBJ2-5; v_gene: TRBV11-3; CDR3aa: ASSLGDRGRWETQY
d_gene: .; j_gene: TRBJ1-1; v_gene: TRBV7-2; CDR3aa: ASSLRGGAEAF
d_gene: .; j_gene: TRBJ2-1; v_gene: TRBV28; CDR3aa: ASSDAAYNEQF
d_gene: .; j_gene: TRBJ2-5; v_gene: TRBV28; CDR3aa: ASSLESPRETQY
d_gene: .; j_gene: TRBJ2-1; v_gene: TRBV16; CDR3aa: ASSQFRAIYEQF
d_gene: TRBD2; j_gene: TRBJ2-7; v_gene: TRBV30; CDR3aa: AWSPPGLASYEQY
d_gene: .; j_gene: TRBJ1-1; v_gene: TRBV6-8; CDR3aa: ASVTGLGTEAF
d_gene: TRBD2; j_gene: TRBJ2-3; v_gene: TRBV6-7; CDR3aa: ASSLFGTTSTDTQY
d_gene: .; j_gene: TRBJ1-5; v_gene: TRBV6-8; CDR3aa: ASSLDRSNNQPQH
d_gene: .; j_gene: TRBJ2-7; v_gene: TRBV25-1; CDR3aa: ASKAETYEQY
d_gene: .; j_gene: TRBJ1-2; v_gene: TRBV6-8; CDR3aa: ASSYSASSYGYT
d_gene: .; j_gene: TRBJ2-5; v_gene: TRBV19; CDR3aa: ASSVLFAGSGYTQY
d_gene: TRBD1; j_gene: TRBJ1-1; v_gene: TRBV19; CDR3aa: ASSEPGQAAPEAF
d_gene: TRBD1; j_gene: TRBJ2-7; v_gene: TRBV18; CDR3aa: ASSWTGRSYEQY
d_gene: .; j_gene: TRBJ2-7; v_gene: TRBV18; CDR3aa: ASSPPGGSYEQY
d_gene: .; j_gene: TRBJ2-2; v_gene: TRBV1; CDR3aa: ASSQENRYSNTGELF
d_gene: TRBD2; j_gene: TRBJ2-1; v_gene: TRBV6-8; CDR3aa: ASSPGGSSYNEQF
d_gene: .; j_gene: TRBJ2-1; v_gene: TRBV6-8; CDR3aa: ASSSRQGYDSGGYNEQF
d_gene: TRBD1; j_gene: TRBJ2-7; v_gene: TRBV9; CDR3aa: ASSGQGAYEQY
d_gene: .; j_gene: TRBJ2-3; v_gene: TRBV11-3; CDR3aa: ASSLEIGAVHTQY
d_gene: .; j_gene: TRBJ1-5; v_gene: TRBV11-3; CDR3aa: ASSYPRSNQPQH
d_gene: .; j_gene: TRBJ2-1; v_gene: TRBV9; CDR3aa: ASSVELLASTRNEQF
d_gene: .; j_gene: TRBJ1-1; v_gene: TRBV11-3; CDR3aa: ASSLGRVNTEAF
d_gene: TRBD2; j_gene: TRBJ2-7; v_gene: TRBV18; CDR3aa: ASSPPGGTSGTYEQY
d_gene: .; j_gene: TRBJ1-1; v_gene: TRBV18; CDR3aa: ASSPQGRGTEAF
d_gene: TRBD1; j_gene: TRBJ1-1; v_gene: TRBV19; CDR3aa: ASKATGVGVIRETEAF
d_gene: .; j_gene: TRBJ1-2; v_gene: TRBV28; CDR3aa: ASSNRRGDGYT
d_gene: TRBD1; j_gene: TRBJ1-2; v_gene: TRBV19; CDR3aa: ASSIQQGTFGYT
d_gene: .; j_gene: TRBJ2-3; v_gene: TRBV6-8; CDR3aa: ASSLARNTDTQY
d_gene: TRBD2; j_gene: TRBJ2-7; v_gene: TRBV11-3; CDR3aa: ASSLEGTSAYEQY
d_gene: TRBD1; j_gene: TRBJ1-5; v_gene: TRBV11-3; CDR3aa: ASSLTGSENQPQH
d_gene: .; j_gene: TRBJ1-1; v_gene: TRBV28; CDR3aa: ASRDSNTEAF
d_gene: TRBD2; j_gene: TRBJ2-3; v_gene: TRBV11-3; CDR3aa: ASSLGAGAWDTQY
d_gene: .; j_gene: TRBJ1-1; v_gene: TRBV18; CDR3aa: ASFTGGNTEAF
d_gene: .; j_gene: TRBJ1-1; v_gene: TRBV29-1; CDR3aa: SERRPFGTEAF
d_gene: .; j_gene: TRBJ1-2; v_gene: TRBV19; CDR3aa: AIAPFGGTNYGYT
d_gene: .; j_gene: TRBJ2-1; v_gene: TRBV11-3; CDR3aa: ASSLRAEAFSSYNEQF
d_gene: .; j_gene: TRBJ2-7; v_gene: TRBV9; CDR3aa: ASSVGGDSSYEQY
d_gene: .; j_gene: TRBJ2-6; v_gene: TRBV9; CDR3aa: ASTALGTYSGANVLT
d_gene: .; j_gene: TRBJ1-1; v_gene: TRBV7-4; CDR3aa: ASSLQGHTEAF
d_gene: TRBD2; j_gene: TRBJ2-3; v_gene: TRBV18; CDR3aa: ASSPPGLASTDTQY
d_gene: TRBD1; j_gene: TRBJ1-4; v_gene: TRBV9; CDR3aa: ASSVSQGTANEKLF
d_gene: .; j_gene: TRBJ2-5; v_gene: TRBV9; CDR3aa: ASRDMGRETQY
d_gene: .; j_gene: TRBJ1-2; v_gene: TRBV6-8; CDR3aa: ASRLDSTYGYT
d_gene: TRBD1; j_gene: TRBJ1-2; v_gene: TRBV28; CDR3aa: ASSLTGAGNYGYT
d_gene: .; j_gene: TRBJ1-1; v_gene: TRBV29-1; CDR3aa: SVSTGNTEAF
d_gene: .; j_gene: TRBJ2-5; v_gene: TRBV18; CDR3aa: ASSPPLQQETQY
d_gene: .; j_gene: TRBJ1-1; v_gene: TRBV6-4; CDR3aa: ASSQKLGAF
d_gene: .; j_gene: TRBJ2-6; v_gene: TRBV6-8; CDR3aa: ASSYELSGANVLT
d_gene: TRBD1; j_gene: TRBJ2-2; v_gene: TRBV9; CDR3aa: ASSSLTGGRGGELF